This is a list of T cell receptor beta chains from one sample in a study of PD-1 blockade in classical Hodgkin lymphoma. The table came from immunoSEQ multiplex PCR; TCRdb's copy has only in-frame clones and leaves some out. This table holds 20,000 to 25,000 clones, roughly nine tenths found once. Sequencing was done on a sample of CD4+ T cells from blood. These receptors originate from a human donor with classical Hodgkin lymphoma. Both conserved end residues are trimmed from each CDR3. The order of the fields is V gene, CDR3 protein.

>TRBV2
ASSDRKGAQGEGYT
>TRBV19
ASIPPGSNEQF
>TRBV7-8
ASSLRGPYEQY
>TRBV5-1
ASTILGSPGGGELF
>TRBV2
ASSSLAALGELF
>TRBV5-8
ASSLPGVGTDTQY
>TRBV7-2
ASSLSNSLVYGYT
>TRBV30
AWSVGGNTIY
>TRBV30
AWGASNQPQH
>TRBV18
ASSPAAGANYGYT
>TRBV12-5
ASGFGLRPNTGELF
>TRBV28
ASTLSDFYNEQF
>TRBV13
ASSRGAPPGGYT
>TRBV15
ATSPGQTTYEQY
>TRBV2
ASSGDRVLEGYT
>TRBV28
ASSSPVLSTQY
>TRBV5-1
ASSLLRDSEAF
>TRBV2
ASSEAKNVKLF
>TRBV5-6
ASRPGRIYSPLH
>TRBV5-8
ASSSLAPEAF
>TRBV11-3
ASSLSTAGQNTEAF
>TRBV19
ASQRGPQETQY
>TRBV18
ASSPYSGANVLT
>TRBV6-5
ASSSRVVDTEAF
>TRBV4-2
ASSQSTGGNTYEQY
>TRBV2
ASSVEAATGGAGYT
>TRBV18
ASSHSLHEQF
>TRBV5-4
ASSSLHRDGGLGGYT
>TRBV9
ASSVQGGPYNEQF
>TRBV14
ASSRLNTGELF
>TRBV6-5
ASSQGYGYT
>TRBV2
ASSGLAGGRDEQY
>TRBV19
ATKVRGKGTYEQY
>TRBV19
ASSTASGQETQY
>TRBV7-2
ASSLGGHLEGDEQF
>TRBV6-6
ASSYLGDVNEQY
>TRBV2
ASSRAGQGLGGSYNEQF
>TRBV19
ASRRLAGDRNEQF
>TRBV18
ASSPLGDVGTEAF
>TRBV7-2
ASSLVGDEAF
>TRBV20-1
SARGPEAF
>TRBV7-9
ASSLGTGYHGYT
>TRBV7-3
ASSLRGQGNSPLH
>TRBV7-9
ASSLANLTSGWGTDTQY
>TRBV19
ASSTQGANTGELF
>TRBV29-1
SAGDRSDTEAF
>TRBV29-1
SAIPGAGGGGYT
>TRBV18
ASSRQGQGITEAF
>TRBV7-9
ASSLNGRQSNTIY
>TRBV2
ASRGASGNTIY
>TRBV30
AWSVRITGREVAF
>TRBV2
ASRRDRWGTEAF
>TRBV2
ASSVESMGTEAF
>TRBV20-1
SAREEDGYT
>TRBV2
ASARDRGNTDTQY
>TRBV4-3
ASSQDLPGPGEQY
>TRBV29-1
SGRFGYNEQF